This T cell receptor (beta chain) was captured by sequencing in a study of T cells after yellow fever vaccination. Regarding the study as a whole: Within FACS-sorted repertoires, abundant clonotypes contaminating from the bulk population could be present.

This clonotype occurred many times. Its antigen is undetermined. CDR1 and CDR2 from the germline V gene are SGHRS and YFSETQ. The CDR3 is made up of 16 amino acids. V shed 4 bases, J shed 1 base, and the junction held 7 bases outside the gene matches. TCRdb re-analysed the 5' RACE reads in MiXCR, keeping a single row per CDR3 protein. This sample has about 240,000 distinct CDR3 sequences; 6.9% occur once, and the top ten carry more than 0.8%. This sequence joins TRBV5-1 and TRBJ2-2, with TRBD1 identical over 7 bases. This clonotype was obtained from a man aged 30 to 45 who received the YFV17D yellow fever vaccine. This specimen was CD4+ T cells sorted from PBMCs, taken 15 days after the yellow fever booster vaccination. Here the CDR3 DNA reads TGCGCCAGCAGCCCACCGAGGGGGCGGAACACCGGGGAGCTGTTTTTT. Its translation is CASSPPRGRNTGELFF. Looking up the rest from reference TRBV5-1 and TRBJ2-2 gives the full variable domain: KAGVTQTPRYLIKTRGQQVTLSCSPISGHRSVSWYQQTPGQGLQFLFEYFSETQRNKGNFPGRFSGRQFSNSRSEMNVSTLELGDSALYLCASSPPRGRNTGELFFGEGSRLTVL.